One sample yielded the 9 T cell receptor beta chains listed below, sequenced in a study of T cell responses to AZD1222 COVID-19 vaccine. Assay: immunoSEQ multiplex PCR; the TCRdb copy retains only in-frame clones and omits some. Of approximately 72,000 clones in the sample, about nine tenths are singletons; the top ten hold roughly 27%. Sequences were derived from peripheral blood, sampled 28 days after the second AZD1222 dose. The receptors come from an adult who received the AZD1222 COVID-19 vaccine.

The chain is built from TRBV3-1 (or the pseudogene TRBV3-2) and TRBJ2-3; TRBD2 aligns across 11 bases. Trimming cost V 1 base and J 9 bases; bases outside gene matches: 12. Germline CDR1 is LGHDT and CDR2 is YNNKEL (reference sequence). This CDR3 has 17 amino acids. CDR3 amino acids: CASSQVNVPSGRSTQYF. The CDR3 coding sequence is TGTGCCAGCAGCCAAGTTAACGTGCCTAGCGGGAGGAGCACGCAGTATTTT.

V usage is TRBV21-1 and J usage is TRBJ2-2; the tabulated D call, TRBD1, remains unverified against the DNA. TRBV21-1 is flagged as a pseudogene. This CDR3 is 18 amino acids long. This CDR3 is CASSKVSQGQRYTGELFF. The DNA of the CDR3 is TGTGCCAGCAGCAAGGTTAGTCAGGGGCAGAGGTACACCGGGGAGCTGTTTTTT.

The J gene is TRBJ1-2, the V gene TRBV28; 10 bases map to TRBD1. The germline CDR1 and CDR2 sequences are MDHEN and SYDVKM. V was clipped by 8 bases and J by 6 bases; unmatched bases: 9. The CDR3 covers 14 residues. CDR3: CASLTGGVGNGYTF. In DNA form, the CDR3 reads TGTGCCAGCTTGACAGGGGGCGTGGGGAATGGCTACACCTTC.

The rearrangement uses TRBV30 and TRBJ1-2, with D maybe TRBD1 (5 bases). V shed 1 base and J shed 7 bases, with 13 bases lying between them. This CDR3 is built from 13 residues. The V gene's germline CDR1 is GTSNPN and CDR2 SVGIG (reference sequence). Written as DNA, the CDR3 is TGTGCCTGGAGTGCGTCCTCAGGGTCTGGCTACACCTTC. Amino acid sequence: CAWSASSGSGYTF.

J is TRBJ2-6 and V is TRBV10-2, with a possible D match to TRBD1 (6 bases). Germline loops: CDR1 WSHSY, CDR2 SAAADI. V lost 5 bases to trimming and J lost 2 bases, with 10 bases between them. The CDR3 consists of 15 residues. CDR3 region: CASSYGGAGANVLTF. The CDR3 DNA follows: TGCGCCAGCAGTTATGGGGGCGCTGGGGCCAACGTCCTGACTTTC.

The chain carries TRBV27 and TRBJ2-7, with TRBD2 matching 7 bases. With V trimmed by 2 bases and J by 6 bases, 7 bases remained unmatched. The CDR3 covers 14 residues. CDR1 is MNHEY and CDR2 is SMNVEV in the germline V gene (reference sequence). The CDR3 DNA sequence: TGTGCCAGCAGTTTAATGGCGGGAGCGGTCGAGCAGTACTTC. Translating it yields CASSLMAGAVEQYF.

The V and J genes are TRBV19 and TRBJ2-7; 10 nucleotides agree with TRBD2. Trimming at V came to 5 bases and at J to 0 bases, leaving 10 bases not matched to a gene. Germline CDR1 LNHDA, CDR2 SQIVND (reference sequence). The CDR3 extends over 17 amino acids. CDR3 DNA sequence: TGTGCCAGTAGTTCATTTTGGACTAGCGGCAGCTCCTACGAGCAGTACTTC. This translates into CASSSFWTSGSSYEQYF.

The J gene is TRBJ1-2, the V gene TRBV11-2; the D gene is possibly TRBD1 (5 bases). Trimming took off 4 bases at V and 5 bases at J, with 14 bases between the two ends. Germline assignment: CDR1 SGHAT and CDR2 FQNNGV. This CDR3 spans 14 amino acids. The CDR3 DNA follows: TGTGCCAGCAGCTCCCCGGGGCGAACGTATGGCTACACCTTC. Translating it yields CASSSPGRTYGYTF.

This rearrangement joins TRBV28 to TRBJ2-7; D is ambiguous. The V and J ends lost 2 bases and 2 bases respectively, with 1 base between them. From germline, CDR1 is MDHEN and CDR2 SYDVKM. The CDR3 runs to 11 residues. This CDR3 is CASSLAYEQYF. DNA of the CDR3: TGTGCCAGCAGTTTAGCCTACGAGCAGTACTTC. The whole variable domain, filled in from reference TRBV28 and TRBJ2-7, reads DVKVTQSSRYLVKRTGEKVFLECVQDMDHENMFWYRQDPGLGLRLIYFSYDVKMKEKGDIPEGYSVSREKKERFSLILESASTNQTSMYLCASSLAYEQYFGPGTRLTVT.